The source of this TCR beta chain is a study of response to subunit inactivated influenza vaccine. General study points: Each seasonal influenza vaccination, the authors suggested, recruits few new T cells.

Germline CDR1 and CDR2: SEHNR and FQNEAQ (reference sequence). The V end was cut by 5 bases, the J end by 7 bases, with 21 bases between. The CDR3 extends over 16 amino acids. This clonotype was picked up many times. Its antigen is undetermined. TCRdb independently ran MiXCR on the RT-PCR reads; one entry per CDR3 protein. The data show around 530,000 distinct CDR3 sequences, 16% seen once. The source was CD4+ T cells sorted from PBMCs, collected 23 months after vaccination. The V and J genes are TRBV7-9 and TRBJ2-1; D could derive from TRBD1 or TRBD2 (6 bases each). The source of this sequence is a man between 50 and 75 years old who received an inactivated influenza vaccine. The CDR3, as DNA: TGTGCCAGCAGCCCCTTTGGGGGGCTCCTGGATAATGAGCAGTTCTTC. Translated: CASSPFGGLLDNEQFF. The entire variable domain, with the rest obtained from reference TRBV7-9 and TRBJ2-1, is as follows: DTGVSQNPRHKITKRGQNVTFRCDPISEHNRLYWYRQTLGQGPEFLTYFQNEAQLEKSRLLSDRFSAERPKGSFSTLEIQRTEQGDSAMYLCASSPFGGLLDNEQFFGPGTRLTVL.